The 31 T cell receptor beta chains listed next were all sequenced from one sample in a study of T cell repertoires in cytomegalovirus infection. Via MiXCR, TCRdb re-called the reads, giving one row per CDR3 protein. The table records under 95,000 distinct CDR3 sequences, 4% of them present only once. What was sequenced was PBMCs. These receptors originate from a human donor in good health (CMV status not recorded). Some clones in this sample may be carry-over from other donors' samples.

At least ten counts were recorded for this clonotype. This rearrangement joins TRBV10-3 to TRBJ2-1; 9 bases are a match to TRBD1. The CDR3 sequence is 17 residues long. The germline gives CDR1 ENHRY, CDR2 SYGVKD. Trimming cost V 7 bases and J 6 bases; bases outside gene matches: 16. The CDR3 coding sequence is TGTGCCATCAAAGTTCAAAACCGGGACAGGGATTTCAATGAGCAGTTCTTC. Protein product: CAIKVQNRDRDFNEQFF.

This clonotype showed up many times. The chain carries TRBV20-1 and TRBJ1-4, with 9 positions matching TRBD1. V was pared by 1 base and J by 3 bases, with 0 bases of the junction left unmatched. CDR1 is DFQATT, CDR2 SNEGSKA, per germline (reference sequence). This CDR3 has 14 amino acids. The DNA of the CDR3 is TGCAGTGCTAGAGGGGACAGGGCTAATGAAAAACTGTTTTTT. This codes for CSARGDRANEKLFF.

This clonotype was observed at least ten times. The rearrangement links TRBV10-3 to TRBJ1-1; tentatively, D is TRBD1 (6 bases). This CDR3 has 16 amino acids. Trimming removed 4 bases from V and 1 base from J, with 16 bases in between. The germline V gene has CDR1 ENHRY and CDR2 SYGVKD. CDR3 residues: CAISGSGGRGNTEAFF. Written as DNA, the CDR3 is TGTGCCATCAGTGGTTCGGGGGGCAGAGGGAACACTGAAGCTTTCTTT.

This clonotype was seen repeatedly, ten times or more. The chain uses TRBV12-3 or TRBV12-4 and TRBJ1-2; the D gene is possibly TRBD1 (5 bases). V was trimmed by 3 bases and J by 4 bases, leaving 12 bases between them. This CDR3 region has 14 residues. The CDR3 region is CASSFSGDSYGYTF. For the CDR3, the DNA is TGTGCCAGCAGTTTCTCTGGTGACAGCTATGGCTACACCTTC.

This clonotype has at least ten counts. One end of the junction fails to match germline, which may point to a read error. Here the CDR3 reads CASTLGDRGGEQYF. The CDR3 DNA reads as TGTGCCAGCACCTTAGGGGACCGGGGGGGCGAGCAGTACTTC. The rearrangement joins TRBV7-2 to TRBJ2-7; 8 positions agree with TRBD2. The CDR3 covers 14 residues. Germline CDR1 SGHTA, CDR2 FQGNSA.

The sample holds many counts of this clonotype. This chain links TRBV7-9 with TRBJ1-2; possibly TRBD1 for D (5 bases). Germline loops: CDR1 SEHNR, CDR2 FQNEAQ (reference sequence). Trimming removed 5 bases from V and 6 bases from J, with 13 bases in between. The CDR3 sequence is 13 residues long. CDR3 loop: CASSVGRTDGYTF. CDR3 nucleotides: TGTGCCAGCAGCGTGGGACGGACGGATGGCTACACCTTC.

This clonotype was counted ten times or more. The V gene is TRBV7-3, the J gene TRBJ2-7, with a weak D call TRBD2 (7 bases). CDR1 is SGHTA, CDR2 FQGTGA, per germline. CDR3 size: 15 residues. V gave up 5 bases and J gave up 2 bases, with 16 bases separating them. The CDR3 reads CASSQMGGATYEQYF. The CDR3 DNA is TGTGCCAGCAGCCAAATGGGGGGGGCTACCTACGAGCAGTACTTC.

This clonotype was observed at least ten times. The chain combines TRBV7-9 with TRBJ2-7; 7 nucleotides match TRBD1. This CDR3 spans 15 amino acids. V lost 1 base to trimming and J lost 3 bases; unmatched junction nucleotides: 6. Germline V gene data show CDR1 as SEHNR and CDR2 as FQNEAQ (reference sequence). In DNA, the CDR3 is TGTGCCAGCAGCTTAGTACTGGGGGACAGCTACGAGCAGTACTTC. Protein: CASSLVLGDSYEQYF.

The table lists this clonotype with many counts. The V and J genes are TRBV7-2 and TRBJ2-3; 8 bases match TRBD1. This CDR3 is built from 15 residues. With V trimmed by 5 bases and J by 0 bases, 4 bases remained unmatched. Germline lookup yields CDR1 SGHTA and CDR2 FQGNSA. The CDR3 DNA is TGTGCCAGCAGCCCCACAGGGGGGAGCACAGATACGCAGTATTTT. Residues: CASSPTGGSTDTQYF.

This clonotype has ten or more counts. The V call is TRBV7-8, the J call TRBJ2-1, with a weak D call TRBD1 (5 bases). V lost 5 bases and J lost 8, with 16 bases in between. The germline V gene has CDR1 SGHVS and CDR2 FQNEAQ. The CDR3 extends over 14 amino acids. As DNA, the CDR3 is TGTGCCAGCAGCCTACAGGAAGGTAGCTATGAGCAGTTCTTC. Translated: CASSLQEGSYEQFF.

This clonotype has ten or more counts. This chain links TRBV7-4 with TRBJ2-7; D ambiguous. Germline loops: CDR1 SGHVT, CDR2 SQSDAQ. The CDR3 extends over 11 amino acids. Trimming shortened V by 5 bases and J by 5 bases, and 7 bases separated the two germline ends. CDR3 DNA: TGTGCCAGCAGCGCCGGGCACGAGCAGTACTTC. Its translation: CASSAGHEQYF.

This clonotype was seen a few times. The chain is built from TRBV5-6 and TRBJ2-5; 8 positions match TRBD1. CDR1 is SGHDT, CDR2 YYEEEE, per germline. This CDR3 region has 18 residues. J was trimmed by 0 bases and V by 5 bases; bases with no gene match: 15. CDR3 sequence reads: CASRVGLGGRGHQETQYF. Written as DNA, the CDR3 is TGTGCCAGCAGAGTAGGGCTAGGGGGCAGGGGGCACCAAGAGACCCAGTACTTC.

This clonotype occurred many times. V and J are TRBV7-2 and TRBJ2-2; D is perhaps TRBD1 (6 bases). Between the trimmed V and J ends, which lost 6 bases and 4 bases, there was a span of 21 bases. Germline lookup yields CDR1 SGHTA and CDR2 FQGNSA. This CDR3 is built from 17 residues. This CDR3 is CASRVGPGAFLTGELFF. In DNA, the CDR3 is TGTGCCAGCAGGGTGGGTCCAGGGGCATTTCTCACCGGGGAGCTGTTTTTT. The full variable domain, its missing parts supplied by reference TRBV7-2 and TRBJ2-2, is GAGVSQSPSNKVTEKGKDVELRCDPISGHTALYWYRQSLGQGLEFLIYFQGNSAPDKSGLPSDRFSAERTGGSVSTLTIQRTQQEDSAVYLCASRVGPGAFLTGELFFGEGSRLTVL.

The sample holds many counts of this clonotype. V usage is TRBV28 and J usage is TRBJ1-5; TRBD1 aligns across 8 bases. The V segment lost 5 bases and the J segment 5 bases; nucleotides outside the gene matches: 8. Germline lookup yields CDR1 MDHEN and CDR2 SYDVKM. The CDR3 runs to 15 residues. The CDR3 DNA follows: TGTGCCAGCAGTCCCTCCGGGACAGGTTATCAGCCCCAGCATTTT. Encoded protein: CASSPSGTGYQPQHF.

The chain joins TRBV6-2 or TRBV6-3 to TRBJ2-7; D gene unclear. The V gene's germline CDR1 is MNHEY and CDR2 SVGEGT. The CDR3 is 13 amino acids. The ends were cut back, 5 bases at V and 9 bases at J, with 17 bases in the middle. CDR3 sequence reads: CASSLPPRKLQYF. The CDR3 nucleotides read TGTGCCAGCAGTCTCCCCCCCCGGAAACTGCAGTACTTC.

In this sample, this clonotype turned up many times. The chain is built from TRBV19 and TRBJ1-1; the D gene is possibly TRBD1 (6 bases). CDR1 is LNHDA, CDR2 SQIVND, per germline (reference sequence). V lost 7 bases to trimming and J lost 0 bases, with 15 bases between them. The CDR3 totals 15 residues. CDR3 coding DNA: TGTGCCAGTACTCCGGGTGGACAGCTGAACACTGAAGCTTTCTTT. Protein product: CASTPGGQLNTEAFF.

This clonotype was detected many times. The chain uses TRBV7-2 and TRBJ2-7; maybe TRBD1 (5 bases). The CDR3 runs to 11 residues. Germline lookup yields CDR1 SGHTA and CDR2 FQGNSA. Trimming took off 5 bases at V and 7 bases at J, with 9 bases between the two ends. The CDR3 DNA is TGTGCCAGCAGCGACTCAGGGGAGCAGTACTTC. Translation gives CASSDSGEQYF.

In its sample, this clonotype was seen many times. CDR3 protein: CASSLISPLHF. For the CDR3, the DNA is TGTGCCAGCAGCTTGATATCACCCCTCCACTTT. The chain joins TRBV7-8 to TRBJ1-6; D is ambiguous. The CDR3 extends over 11 amino acids. CDR1 is SGHVS and CDR2 is FQNEAQ in the germline V gene. V was pared by 3 bases and J by 10 bases, with 4 bases between.

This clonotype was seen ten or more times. This CDR3 is CASGLIPTDTQYF. CDR3 DNA: TGTGCTAGTGGTTTAATCCCCACAGATACGCAGTATTTT. The chain couples TRBV12-5 to TRBJ2-3; D is unclear. V lost 3 bases and J lost 2, with 6 bases in between. The germline CDR1 and CDR2 sequences are LGHNT and FRNRAP. This CDR3 contains 13 residues.

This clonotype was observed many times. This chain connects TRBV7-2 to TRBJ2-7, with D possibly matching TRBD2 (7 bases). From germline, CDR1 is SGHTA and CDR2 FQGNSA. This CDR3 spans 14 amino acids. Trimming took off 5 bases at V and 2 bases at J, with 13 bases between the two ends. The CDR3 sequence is CASSGGGGPYEQYF. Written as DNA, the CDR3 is TGTGCCAGCAGCGGGGGGGGGGGCCCCTACGAGCAGTACTTC.

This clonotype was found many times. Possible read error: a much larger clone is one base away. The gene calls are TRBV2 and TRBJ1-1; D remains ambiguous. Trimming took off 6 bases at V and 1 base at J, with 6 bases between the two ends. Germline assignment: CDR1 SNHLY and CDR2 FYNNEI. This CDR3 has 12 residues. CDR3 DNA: TGTGCCAGCAGCCCCGAGAACACTGAAGCTTTCTTT. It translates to CASSPENTEAFF.

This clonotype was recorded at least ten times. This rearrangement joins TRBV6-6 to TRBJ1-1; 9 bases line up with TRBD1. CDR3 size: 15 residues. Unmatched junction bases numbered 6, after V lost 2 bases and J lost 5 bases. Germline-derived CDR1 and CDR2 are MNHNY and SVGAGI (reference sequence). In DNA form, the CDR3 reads TGTGCCAGCAGTTACCCCACAGGGGGCCGGACTGAAGCTTTCTTT. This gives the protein CASSYPTGGRTEAFF.

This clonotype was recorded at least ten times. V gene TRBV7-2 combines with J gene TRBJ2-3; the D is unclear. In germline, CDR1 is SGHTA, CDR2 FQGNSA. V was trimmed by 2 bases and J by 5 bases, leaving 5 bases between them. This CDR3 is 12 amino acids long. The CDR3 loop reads CASSLKVDTQYF. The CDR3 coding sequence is TGTGCCAGCAGCTTAAAAGTAGATACGCAGTATTTT.

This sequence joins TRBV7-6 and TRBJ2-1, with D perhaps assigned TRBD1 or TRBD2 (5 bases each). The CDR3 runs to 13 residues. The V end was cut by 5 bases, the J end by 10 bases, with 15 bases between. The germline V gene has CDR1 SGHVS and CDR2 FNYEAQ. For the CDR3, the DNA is TGTGCCAGCAGCGCGGAAAGAGGGGAAGAGCAGTTCTTC. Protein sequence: CASSAERGEEQFF.

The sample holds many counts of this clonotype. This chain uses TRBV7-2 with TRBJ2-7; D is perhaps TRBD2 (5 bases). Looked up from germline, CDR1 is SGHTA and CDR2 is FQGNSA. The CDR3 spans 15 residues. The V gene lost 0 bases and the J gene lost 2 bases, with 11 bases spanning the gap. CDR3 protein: CASSLAGSAAYEQYF. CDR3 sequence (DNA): TGTGCCAGCAGCTTAGCAGGTAGCGCGGCCTACGAGCAGTACTTC.

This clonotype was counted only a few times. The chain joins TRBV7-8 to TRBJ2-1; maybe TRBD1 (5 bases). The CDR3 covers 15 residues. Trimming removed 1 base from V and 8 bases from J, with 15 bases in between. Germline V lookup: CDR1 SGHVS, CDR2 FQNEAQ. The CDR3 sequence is CASSLESGLGDEQFF. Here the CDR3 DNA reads TGTGCCAGCAGCTTAGAATCAGGGCTAGGGGATGAGCAGTTCTTC.

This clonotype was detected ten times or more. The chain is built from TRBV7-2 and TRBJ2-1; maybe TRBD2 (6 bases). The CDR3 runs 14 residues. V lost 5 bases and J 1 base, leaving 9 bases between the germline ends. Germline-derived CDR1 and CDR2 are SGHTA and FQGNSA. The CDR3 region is CASSLAGSYNEQFF. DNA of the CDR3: TGTGCCAGCAGCCTGGCGGGGTCCTACAATGAGCAGTTCTTC. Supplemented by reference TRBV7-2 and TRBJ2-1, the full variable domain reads GAGVSQSPSNKVTEKGKDVELRCDPISGHTALYWYRQSLGQGLEFLIYFQGNSAPDKSGLPSDRFSAERTGGSVSTLTIQRTQQEDSAVYLCASSLAGSYNEQFFGPGTRLTVL.

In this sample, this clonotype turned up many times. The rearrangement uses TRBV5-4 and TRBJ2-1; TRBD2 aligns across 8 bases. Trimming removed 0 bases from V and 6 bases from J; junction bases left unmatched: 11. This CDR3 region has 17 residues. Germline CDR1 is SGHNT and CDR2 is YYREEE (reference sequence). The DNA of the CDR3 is TGTGCCAGCAGCTTGGGTGGGCCGGGACTAGAGGGCAATGAGCAGTTCTTC. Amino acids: CASSLGGPGLEGNEQFF.

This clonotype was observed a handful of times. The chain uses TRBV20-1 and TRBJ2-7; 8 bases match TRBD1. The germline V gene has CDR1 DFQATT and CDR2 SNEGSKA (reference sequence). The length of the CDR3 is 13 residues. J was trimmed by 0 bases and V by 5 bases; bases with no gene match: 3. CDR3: CSASGGPSYEQYF. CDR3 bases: TGCAGTGCTTCAGGGGGCCCCTCCTACGAGCAGTACTTC.

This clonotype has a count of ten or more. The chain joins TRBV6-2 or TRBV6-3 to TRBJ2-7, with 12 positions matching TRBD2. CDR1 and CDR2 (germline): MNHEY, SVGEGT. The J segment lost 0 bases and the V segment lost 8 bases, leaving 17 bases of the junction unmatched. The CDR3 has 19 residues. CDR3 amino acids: CASGYRYRTSGDSSYEQYF. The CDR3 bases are TGTGCCAGCGGGTATAGATACCGGACTAGCGGGGACAGCTCCTACGAGCAGTACTTC.

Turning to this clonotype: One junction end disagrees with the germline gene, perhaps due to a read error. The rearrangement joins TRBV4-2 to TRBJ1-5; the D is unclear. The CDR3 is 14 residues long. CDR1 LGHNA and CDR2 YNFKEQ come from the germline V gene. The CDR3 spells CASSQGGGFQPQHF. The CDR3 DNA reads TGTGCCAGCAGCCAAGGTGGTGGATTTCAGCCCCAGCATTTC.